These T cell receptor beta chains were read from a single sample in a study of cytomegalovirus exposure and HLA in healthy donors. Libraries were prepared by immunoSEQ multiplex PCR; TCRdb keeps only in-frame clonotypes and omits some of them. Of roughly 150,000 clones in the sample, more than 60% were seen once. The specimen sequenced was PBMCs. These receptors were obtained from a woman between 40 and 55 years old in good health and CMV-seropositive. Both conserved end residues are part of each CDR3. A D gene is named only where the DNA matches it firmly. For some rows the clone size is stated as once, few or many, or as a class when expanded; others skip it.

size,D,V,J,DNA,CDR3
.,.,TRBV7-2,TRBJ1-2,TGTGCCAGCAGCTCAAACAGCGGCTATGGCTACACCTTC,CASSSNSGYGYTF
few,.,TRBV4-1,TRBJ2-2,TGCGCCAGCAGCCAAGTCTCTTACAGGGATACCGGGGAGCTGTTTTTT,CASSQVSYRDTGELFF
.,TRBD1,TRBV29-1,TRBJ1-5,TGCAGCGTCATGACAGGGGGCGTCAATCAGCCCCAGCATTTT,CSVMTGGVNQPQHF
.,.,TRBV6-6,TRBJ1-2,TGTGCCAGCAGTTCGCCGGGAGGGACCAGAGAGGGCTACACCTTC,CASSSPGGTREGYTF
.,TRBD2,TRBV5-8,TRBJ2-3,TGTGCCAGCAGCTTAGGTCGGGGGGGAAGGCTGATAGATACGCAGTATTTT,CASSLGRGGRLIDTQYF
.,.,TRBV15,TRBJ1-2,TGTGCCACCAGCACCCCGACAGGAAAGGGCTACACCTTC,CATSTPTGKGYTF
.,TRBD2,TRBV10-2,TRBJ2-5,TGCGCCAGCAGTGTGGGACTAGCGGGGAAAGAGACCCAGTACTTC,CASSVGLAGKETQYF
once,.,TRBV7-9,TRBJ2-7,TGTGCCTTAAGGGAGCTTGCGGGTGAGCAGTACTTC,CALRELAGEQYF
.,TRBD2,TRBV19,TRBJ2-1,TGTGCCAGTAGTATTGGAGGGACTACCATATACAATGAGCAGTTCTTC,CASSIGGTTIYNEQFF
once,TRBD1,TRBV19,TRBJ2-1,TGTGCCAGTAGTTCGACGGGACAGGGCGGCAATGAGCAGTTCTTC,CASSSTGQGGNEQFF
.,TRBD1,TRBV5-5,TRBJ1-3,TGTGCCAGCAGCTCTCCGGGACAGGGGGGAGCTGGAAACACCATATATTTT,CASSSPGQGGAGNTIYF
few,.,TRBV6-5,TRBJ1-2,TGTGCCAGCAGTTACTCGCGGTCTTCAATACGAGGCTACACCTTC,CASSYSRSSIRGYTF
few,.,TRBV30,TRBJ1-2,TGTGCCTGGACTCCTTATTCGCGGGGCAATAACTATGGCTACACCTTC,CAWTPYSRGNNYGYTF
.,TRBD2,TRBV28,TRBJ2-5,TGTGCCAGCAGTGGCCGACTAGCGGTTTCAGAGACCCAGTACTTC,CASSGRLAVSETQYF
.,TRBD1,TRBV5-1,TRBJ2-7,TGCGCCAGCAGCTCAGGGGGCGAGCAGTACTTC,CASSSGGEQYF
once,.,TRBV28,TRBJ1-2,TGTGCCAGCAGTGCTACAGGGTATGGCTACACCTTC,CASSATGYGYTF
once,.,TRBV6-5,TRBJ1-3,TGTGCCAGCAGATTAAACGGGAACTCTGGAAACACCATATATTTT,CASRLNGNSGNTIYF
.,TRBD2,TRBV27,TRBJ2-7,TGTGCCAGCAGTTTGGGGGGGGGAGGTTTCGAGCAGTACTTC,CASSLGGGGFEQYF
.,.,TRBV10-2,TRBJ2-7,TGCGCCAGCAGTGTGCTAGCCAGCTACGAGCAGTACTTC,CASSVLASYEQYF
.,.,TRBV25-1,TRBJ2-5,TGTGCCAGCAGTGAATCCCGGGGGGAGACCCAGTACTTC,CASSESRGETQYF
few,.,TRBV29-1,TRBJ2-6,TGCAGCGTCCCTTCCAGGGCCAGTATTCTAGGGGCCAACGTCCTGACTTTC,CSVPSRASILGANVLTF
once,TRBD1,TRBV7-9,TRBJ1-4,TGTTCCAGCAGCAGCGTAACAGGGGTTACTAATGAAAAACTGTTTTTT,CSSSSVTGVTNEKLFF
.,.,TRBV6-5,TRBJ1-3,TGTGCCAGCAGTTACTCGAGGACAAGCTCTGGAAACACCATATATTTT,CASSYSRTSSGNTIYF
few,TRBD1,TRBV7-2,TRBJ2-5,TGTGCCAGCAGCCTAGTCGGGACAGGGTTAGGACAAGAGACCCAGTACTTC,CASSLVGTGLGQETQYF
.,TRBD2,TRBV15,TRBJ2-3,TGTGCCACCAGCAGAGATATGAGCGGGGGGGCCACAGATACGCAGTATTTT,CATSRDMSGGATDTQYF
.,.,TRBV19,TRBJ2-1,TGTGCCAGTAGTATCCAGCGGCGGGGCGACTACAATGAGCAGTTCTTC,CASSIQRRGDYNEQFF
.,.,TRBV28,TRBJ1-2,TGTGCCAGCAGTTTAAATGGGGGGGCTGGGGGGTATGGCTACACCTTC,CASSLNGGAGGYGYTF
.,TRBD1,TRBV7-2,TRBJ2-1,TGTGCCAGCAGCCGTGACAGGGGCTCCTACAATGAGCAGTTCTTC,CASSRDRGSYNEQFF
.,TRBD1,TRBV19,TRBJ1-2,TGTGCCAGTAGTTACGACAGGGGACGGAACTATGGCTACACCTTC,CASSYDRGRNYGYTF
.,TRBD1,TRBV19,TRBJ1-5,TGTGCCAGTAGTCAGACAGGGGGGAATCAGCCCCAGCATTTT,CASSQTGGNQPQHF
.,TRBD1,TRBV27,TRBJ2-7,TGTGCCAGCAGTCCCTGGTCAGGGGGCGACGAGCAGTACTTC,CASSPWSGGDEQYF
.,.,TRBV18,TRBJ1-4,TGTGCCAGCTCACCCTCACAGTGGAAAAAACTGTTTTTT,CASSPSQWKKLFF
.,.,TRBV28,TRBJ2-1,TGTGCCAGCATCGGCTCCTACAATGAGCAGTTCTTC,CASIGSYNEQFF
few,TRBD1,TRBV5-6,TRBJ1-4,TGTGCCAGCAGCTCGGCCGCGGGACAGGTGTTTTTT,CASSSAAGQVFF
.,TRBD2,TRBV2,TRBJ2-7,TGTGCCAGCAGTGCAGCGGGGGGTCTATGGGAGCAGTACTTC,CASSAAGGLWEQYF
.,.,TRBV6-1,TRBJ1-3,TGTGCCAGCAGACGGGACAATTCCCCCAGAAGCACCATATATTTT,CASRRDNSPRSTIYF
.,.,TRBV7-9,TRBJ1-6,TGTTCCAGCAGCTTAAGGGAGTCACCCCTCCACTTT,CSSSLRESPLHF
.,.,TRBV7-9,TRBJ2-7,TGTGCCAGCAGCCCGAAGGACAGAGGCTACGAGCAGTACTTC,CASSPKDRGYEQYF
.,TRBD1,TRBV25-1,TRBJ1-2,TGTGCCAGCAGTGAGGGTGGTTATGGAGGGGGCGGCTATGGCTACACCTTC,CASSEGGYGGGGYGYTF
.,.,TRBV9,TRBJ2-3,TGTGCCAGCAGCGAGGGCAGGGGAACTTTGAACACAGATACGCAGTATTTT,CASSEGRGTLNTDTQYF
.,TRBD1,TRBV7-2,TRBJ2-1,TGTGCCAGCAGCCGGGACAGGGGGCAAGAGGAGCAGTTCTTC,CASSRDRGQEEQFF
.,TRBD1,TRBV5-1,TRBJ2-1,TGCGCCAGCCGGGACAGGGCATACAATGAGCAGTTCTTC,CASRDRAYNEQFF